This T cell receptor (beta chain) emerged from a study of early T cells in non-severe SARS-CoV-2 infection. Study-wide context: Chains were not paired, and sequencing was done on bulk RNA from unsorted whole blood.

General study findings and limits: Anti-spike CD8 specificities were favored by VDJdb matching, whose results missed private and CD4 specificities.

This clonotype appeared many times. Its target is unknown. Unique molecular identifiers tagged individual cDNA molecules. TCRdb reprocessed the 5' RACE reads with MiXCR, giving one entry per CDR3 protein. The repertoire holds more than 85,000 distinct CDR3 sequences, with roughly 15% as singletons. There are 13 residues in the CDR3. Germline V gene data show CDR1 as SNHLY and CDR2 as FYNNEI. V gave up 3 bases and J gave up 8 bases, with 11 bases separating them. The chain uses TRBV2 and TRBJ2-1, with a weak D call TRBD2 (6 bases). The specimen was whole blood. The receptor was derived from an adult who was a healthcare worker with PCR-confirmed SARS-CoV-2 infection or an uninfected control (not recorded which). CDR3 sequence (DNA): TGTGCCAGCAGTGAGGAGGGGAGAGATGAGCAGTTCTTC. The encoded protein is CASSEEGRDEQFF.